This TCR beta chain is from a study of blood T cells in healthy people across ages. Study observations and caveats: Greater diversity and more naive CD4+ cells were seen in long-lived donors than in aged donors.

The CDR3 has 16 amino acids. It was with a sample-barcoded 5' primer and a J-beta primer mix that a second PCR of roughly 7 to 11 cycles was run. TCRdb analysed the 5' RACE reads with MiXCR anew, one entry per CDR3 protein. The sample lists some 800,000 distinct CDR3 sequences; under 45% were seen once. As for this clonotype: Its target is not known.

The chain combines TRBV12-3 or TRBV12-4 with TRBJ2-1, with D unresolved. The J call is in doubt because the DNA end fits TRBJ2-7 better. Sequenced sample: blood. The clonotype was recovered from a man aged 60 to 69 in good health. The chain's CDR3 is CASSLRLRSSYNEQYF. The CDR3 DNA sequence: TGTGCCAGCAGTCTCCGTTTACGTAGCTCCTACAATGAGCAGTACTTC.